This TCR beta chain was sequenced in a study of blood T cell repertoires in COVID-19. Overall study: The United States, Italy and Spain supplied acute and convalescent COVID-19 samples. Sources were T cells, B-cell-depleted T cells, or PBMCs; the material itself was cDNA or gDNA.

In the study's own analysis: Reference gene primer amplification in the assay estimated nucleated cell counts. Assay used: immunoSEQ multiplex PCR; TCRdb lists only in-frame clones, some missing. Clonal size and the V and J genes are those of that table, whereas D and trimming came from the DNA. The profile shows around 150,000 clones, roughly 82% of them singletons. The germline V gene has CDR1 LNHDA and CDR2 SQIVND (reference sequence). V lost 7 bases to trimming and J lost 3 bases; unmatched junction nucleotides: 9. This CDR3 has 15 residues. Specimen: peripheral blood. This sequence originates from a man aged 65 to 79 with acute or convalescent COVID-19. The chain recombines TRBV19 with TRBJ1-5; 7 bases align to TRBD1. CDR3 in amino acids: CASTWRQGYNQPQHF. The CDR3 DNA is TGTGCCAGTACCTGGCGACAGGGCTACAATCAGCCCCAGCATTTT. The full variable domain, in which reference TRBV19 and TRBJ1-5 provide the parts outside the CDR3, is DGGITQSPKYLFRKEGQNVTLSCEQNLNHDAMYWYRQDPGQGLRLIYYSQIVNDFQKGDIAEGYSVSREKKESFPLTVTSAQKNPTAFYLCASTWRQGYNQPQHFGDGTRLSIL.